The clone carrying this T cell receptor beta chain was recorded only once. Its specificity is unknown. These data are taken from a study of T cells in localized non-small cell lung cancer. Study-wide points: Maximal T cell clonality occurred in uninvolved adjacent lung, with tumor ranking below it. With higher T cell density in blood came longer overall survival. Within adjacent lung there appeared a median 57 of the top 100 tumor clones.

The CDR3 length is 13 residues. Trimming left V 3 bases short and J 8 bases short, with 10 bases between. CDR1 and CDR2 from the germline V gene are SNHLY and FYNNEI. The assay was immunoSEQ multiplex PCR, and TCRdb's table has in-frame clones only and misses some. Of about 78,000 clones listed, about four fifths are singletons. Sequenced material: peripheral blood, taken before any cancer treatment. The TCR sequence derives from a man aged 35-75 years with stage I lung adenocarcinoma. J is TRBJ2-2 and V is TRBV2, with a possible D match to TRBD2 (5 bases). The CDR3 is CASSEREMGELFF. CDR3 DNA sequence: TGTGCCAGCAGTGAGAGGGAGATGGGGGAGCTGTTTTTT. The whole variable domain, filled in from reference TRBV2 and TRBJ2-2, reads EPEVTQTPSHQVTQMGQEVILRCVPISNHLYFYWYRQILGQKVEFLVSFYNNEISEKSEIFDDQFSVERPDGSNFTLKIRSTKLEDSAMYFCASSEREMGELFFGEGSRLTVL.